The source of this T cell receptor (beta chain) is a study of blood T cell repertoires in COVID-19. Assay: immunoSEQ multiplex PCR; the TCRdb copy retains only in-frame clones and omits some. The sample comprises 250,000 to 350,000 clones, 92% of which are singletons, and around a sixth rests with the top ten. Per the germline V gene, CDR1 is SQVTM and CDR2 is ANQGSEA. The V gene end was trimmed by 4 bases and the J gene end by 8 bases; junction bases not matched to a gene: 7. The CDR3 runs to 13 residues. The study counted Cohort 3 donors as recovered given two negative PCRs, clearance, or symptom resolution.

The chain has TRBV29-1 and TRBJ1-4; TRBD1 matches 7 bases. This receptor was identified in a woman in her 30s who had recovered from COVID-19. The sample was PBMCs or T cells enriched from blood (not recorded which). CDR3 DNA: TGCAGCGTTGCGGGCCAGGGGGTAGAAAAACTGTTTTTT. Translation gives CSVAGQGVEKLFF. The whole variable domain, filled in from reference TRBV29-1 and TRBJ1-4, reads SAVISQKPSRDICQRGTSLTIQCQVDSQVTMMFWYRQQPGQSLTLIATANQGSEATYESGFVIDKFPISRPNLTFSTLTVSNMSPEDSSIYLCSVAGQGVEKLFFGSGTQLSVL.